The 8 T cell receptor beta chains below were found in one sample sequenced in a study of blood T cell repertoires in COVID-19. The protocol was immunoSEQ multiplex PCR, while the TCRdb copy is restricted to in-frame clones and leaves out a portion. The repertoire has 200,000 or so clones, about 91% of them found once; the top ten carry under 3%. The sample consisted of PBMCs or T cells enriched from blood (not recorded which). The receptors derive from a woman aged 40 to 50 with acute COVID-19.

The chain joins TRBV6-5 to TRBJ2-1, with D unclear. In germline, CDR1 is MNHEY, CDR2 SVGAGI. V was trimmed by 5 bases and J by 1 base, leaving 12 bases between them. The CDR3 is 15 amino acids. CDR3 in DNA: TGTGCCAGCAGTACGGGTCCTCGTTCCTACAATGAGCAGTTCTTC. Its translation: CASSTGPRSYNEQFF.

DNA for the CDR3: TGCGCCGATACCGCTTGGTGGCTCGATACGCAGTATTTT. The encoded protein is CADTAWWLDTQYF. This chain connects TRBV10-1 to TRBJ2-3; D gene ambiguous. V lost 11 bases to trimming and J lost 6 bases, with 18 bases between them. This CDR3 has 13 residues. CDR1 WNHNN and CDR2 SYGVQD come from the germline V gene (reference sequence).

This clone was observed once. The chain carries TRBV10-2 and TRBJ2-7; 7 bases match TRBD1. The CDR3 contains 14 residues. Germline V gene lookup returns CDR1 WSHSY and CDR2 SAAADI. The trim removed 2 bases at V and 3 bases at J, leaving 4 bases unmatched. The CDR3 DNA reads as TGCGCCAGCAGTGAGGGGGGACAGCACTACGAGCAGTACTTC. It encodes CASSEGGQHYEQYF.

The chain couples TRBV6-4 to TRBJ2-3; 9 bases are shared with TRBD2. V trimming: 7 bases; J trimming: 5 bases; junction bases outside the gene matches: 7. This CDR3 contains 14 residues. The germline V gene has CDR1 MRHNA and CDR2 SNTAGT. In nucleotides, the CDR3 is TGTGCCAGCAAATCTAGCGGGGAGGTAGATACGCAGTATTTT. Translation gives CASKSSGEVDTQYF.

The chain uses TRBV28 and TRBJ1-4; 8 bases fit TRBD1. The ends lost 8 bases at V and 3 bases at J; junction bases unmatched: 8. In germline, CDR1 is MDHEN, CDR2 SYDVKM. The CDR3 totals 15 residues. The CDR3 DNA sequence: TGTGCCAGCGGCTTACACAGGGGGTCTAATGAAAAACTGTTTTTT. It is translated as CASGLHRGSNEKLFF.

The chain carries TRBV7-2 and TRBJ2-7, with 7 positions matching TRBD2. The V segment lost 5 bases and the J segment 4 bases; nucleotides outside the gene matches: 8. This CDR3 spans 14 amino acids. CDR1 and CDR2 from the germline V gene are SGHTA and FQGNSA. The CDR3 loop reads CASSNRVGGYEQYF. In nucleotides, the CDR3 is TGTGCCAGCAGCAATCGGGTGGGAGGGTACGAGCAGTACTTC.

J is TRBJ1-6 and V is TRBV4-1; D remains unclear. With 3 bases removed from V and 4 bases from J, the gap between germline ends came to 4 bases. The CDR3 spans 13 residues. Germline CDR1 is MGHRA and CDR2 is YSYEKL. The chain's CDR3 is CASSHGYNSPLHF. The CDR3 DNA sequence: TGCGCCAGCAGCCACGGGTATAATTCACCCCTCCACTTT.

The rearrangement joins TRBV18 to TRBJ1-2; 7 bases are a match to TRBD1. V trimming: 6 bases; J trimming: 4 bases; junction bases outside the gene matches: 8. This CDR3 has 14 residues. Per the germline V gene, CDR1 is KGHSH and CDR2 is LQKENI. CDR3 loop: CASSQGDGSYGYTF. The DNA of the CDR3 is TGTGCCAGCTCTCAGGGGGACGGATCCTATGGCTACACCTTC.